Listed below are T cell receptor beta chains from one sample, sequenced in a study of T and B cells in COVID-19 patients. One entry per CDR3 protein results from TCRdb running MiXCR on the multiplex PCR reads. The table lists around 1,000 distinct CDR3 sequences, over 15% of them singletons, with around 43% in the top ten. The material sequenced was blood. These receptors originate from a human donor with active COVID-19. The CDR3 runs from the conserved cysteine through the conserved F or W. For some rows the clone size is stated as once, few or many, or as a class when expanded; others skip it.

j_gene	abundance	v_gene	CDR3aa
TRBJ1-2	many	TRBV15	CATSRDITGAGGGGYTF
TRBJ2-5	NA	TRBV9	CASSGRLAGTQETQYF
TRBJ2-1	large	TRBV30	CAWSEQYNEQFF
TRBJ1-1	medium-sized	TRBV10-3	CAISEGQDLNTEAFF
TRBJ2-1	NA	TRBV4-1	CASSPRDRGSSSYNEQFF
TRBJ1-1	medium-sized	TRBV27	CASGDTEAFF
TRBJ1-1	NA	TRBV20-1	CSASDTEAFF
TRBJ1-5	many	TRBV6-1	CASSDGRTGLFWAQPQHF
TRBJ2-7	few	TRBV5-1	CASSLYALLIYEQYF
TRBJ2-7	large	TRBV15	CATSSANYHEQYF
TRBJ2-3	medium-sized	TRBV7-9	CASSPPRTADTQYF
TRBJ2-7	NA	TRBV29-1	CSVDLTGGDYEQYF
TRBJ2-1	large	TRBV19	CASSSEGFGYNEQFF
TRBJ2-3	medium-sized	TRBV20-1	CSARDHWMRLIDTQYF
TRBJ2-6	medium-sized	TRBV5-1	CASSSGQGVGANVLTF
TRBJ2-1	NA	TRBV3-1	CASSQGLRECEQFF
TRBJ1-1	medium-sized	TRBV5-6	CASSLWQITYTEAFF
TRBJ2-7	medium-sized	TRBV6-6	CASSSRGAGGSYEQYF
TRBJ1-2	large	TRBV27	CASSLSGQGGGYTF
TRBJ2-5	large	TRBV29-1	CSGLEQETQYF
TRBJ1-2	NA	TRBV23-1	CASSQPDRGNYGYTF
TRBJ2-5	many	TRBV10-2	CASSEPWTSGQETQYF
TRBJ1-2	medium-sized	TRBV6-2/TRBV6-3	CASSYPLLAPDGYTF
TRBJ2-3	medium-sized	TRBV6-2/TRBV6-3	CASSPRLAGSTDTQYF
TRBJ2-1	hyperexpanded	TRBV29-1	CSVALHNEQFF
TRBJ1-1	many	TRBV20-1	CSARVTGGTGNTEAFF
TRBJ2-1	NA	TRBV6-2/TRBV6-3	CASSETTNVVKGEQFF
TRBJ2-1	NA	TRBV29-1	CSVQGLLRTSGAQGINEQFF
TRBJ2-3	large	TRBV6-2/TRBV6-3	CASPVQAPQPTTDTQYF
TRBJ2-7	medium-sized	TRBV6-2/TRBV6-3	CASSSRGQGSSYEQYF
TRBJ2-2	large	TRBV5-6	CASSRLAGGAGELFF
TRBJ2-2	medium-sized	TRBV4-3	CASSQDWTAGELFF
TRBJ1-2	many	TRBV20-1	CSANTVRRYGYTF
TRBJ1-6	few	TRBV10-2	CASSESVMVTSPLHF
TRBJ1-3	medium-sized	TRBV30	CAWRSGGGNTIYF
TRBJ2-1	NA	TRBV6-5	CASSPQTYNEQFF
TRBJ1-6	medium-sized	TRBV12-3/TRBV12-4	CASRTRDISPLHF
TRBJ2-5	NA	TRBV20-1	CSASTGTSGGAPKTQYF
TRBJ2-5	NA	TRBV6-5	CASRAQETQYF
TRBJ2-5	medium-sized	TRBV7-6	CASSSFTGLVETQYF
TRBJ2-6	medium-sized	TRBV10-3	CAISAGVSGANVLTF
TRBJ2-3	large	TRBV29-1	CSVEVVSTRLRGTDTQYF
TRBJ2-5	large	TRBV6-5	CASRAQGGTQYF
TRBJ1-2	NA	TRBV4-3	CASSQDNSGYGDYGYTF
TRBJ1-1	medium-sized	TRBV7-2	CASSPQGNTEAFF
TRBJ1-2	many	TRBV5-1	CASRETGIYGYTF
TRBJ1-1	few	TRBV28	CASSLDRGPNTEAFF
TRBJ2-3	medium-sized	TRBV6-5	CASSPNGATSTDTQYF
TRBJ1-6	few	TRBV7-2	CASSLARWDSPLHF
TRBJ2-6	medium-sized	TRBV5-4	CASSLAKGGGANVLTF
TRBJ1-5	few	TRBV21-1	CASSKVGRGNQPQHF